One TCR beta chain is described in this entry. CDR1 and CDR2 from the germline V gene are SEHNR and FQNEAQ (reference sequence). V shed 5 bases and J 0 bases; nucleotides not matched to a gene: 7. CDR3 length equals 16 residues. The data stem from a study of blood T cell repertoires in COVID-19. Study-wide background: PBMCs, B-cell-depleted T cells, or T cells provided the cDNA or gDNA that made up the material.

Clones were sequenced by immunoSEQ multiplex PCR, and TCRdb holds only the in-frame ones, with some missing. The sample holds about 400,000 clones; approximately 90% are singletons and the top ten take roughly 1.8%. The sequence came from a woman aged 18-29 years with acute COVID-19. Material for sequencing was PBMCs or T cells enriched from blood (not recorded which). This chain links TRBV7-9 with TRBJ2-3, with TRBD1 identical over 8 bases. CDR3 sequence: CASSHRTGISTDTQYF. The CDR3 nucleotides are TGTGCCAGCAGCCATCGGACAGGGATTAGCACAGATACGCAGTATTTT.